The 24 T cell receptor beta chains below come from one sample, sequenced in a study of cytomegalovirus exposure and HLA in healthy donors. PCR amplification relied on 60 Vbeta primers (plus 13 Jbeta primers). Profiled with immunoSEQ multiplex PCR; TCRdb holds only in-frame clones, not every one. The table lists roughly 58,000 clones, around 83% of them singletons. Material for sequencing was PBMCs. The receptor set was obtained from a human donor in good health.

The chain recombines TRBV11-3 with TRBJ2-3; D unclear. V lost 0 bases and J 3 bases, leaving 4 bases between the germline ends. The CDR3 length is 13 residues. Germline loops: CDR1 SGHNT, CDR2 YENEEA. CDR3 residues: CASSLDPTDTQYF. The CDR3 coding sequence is TGTGCCAGCAGCTTAGATCCGACAGATACGCAGTATTTT.

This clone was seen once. This CDR3 reads CASSTRVAGAVTDTQYF. The CDR3 nucleotides read TGTGCCAGCAGCACTCGGGTAGCGGGAGCGGTCACAGATACGCAGTATTTT. The chain uses TRBV9 and TRBJ2-3; TRBD2 matches 9 bases. J was trimmed by 2 bases and V by 4 bases; bases with no gene match: 11. The CDR3 is 17 amino acids. Germline CDR1 SGDLS, CDR2 YYNGEE.

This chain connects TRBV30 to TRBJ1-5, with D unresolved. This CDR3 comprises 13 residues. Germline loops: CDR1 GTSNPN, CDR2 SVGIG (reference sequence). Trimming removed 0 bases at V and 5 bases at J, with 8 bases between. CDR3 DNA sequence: TGTGCCTGGAGTGTCCGGGAGGATCAGCCCCAGCATTTT. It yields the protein CAWSVREDQPQHF.

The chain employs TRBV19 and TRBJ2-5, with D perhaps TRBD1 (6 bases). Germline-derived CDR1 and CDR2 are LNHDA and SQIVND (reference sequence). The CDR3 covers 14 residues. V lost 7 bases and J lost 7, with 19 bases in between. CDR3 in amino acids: CASMDRQASGTQYF. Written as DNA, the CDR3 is TGTGCCAGTATGGATAGACAGGCAAGTGGGACCCAGTACTTC.

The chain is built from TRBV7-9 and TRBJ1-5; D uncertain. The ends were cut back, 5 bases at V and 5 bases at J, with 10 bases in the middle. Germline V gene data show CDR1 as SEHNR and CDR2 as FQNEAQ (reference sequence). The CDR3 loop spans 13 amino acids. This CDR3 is CASSKWSDQPQHF. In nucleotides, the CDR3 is TGTGCCAGCAGCAAGTGGAGCGATCAGCCCCAGCATTTT. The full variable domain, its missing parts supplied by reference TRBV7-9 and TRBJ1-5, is DTGVSQNPRHKITKRGQNVTFRCDPISEHNRLYWYRQTLGQGPEFLTYFQNEAQLEKSRLLSDRFSAERPKGSFSTLEIQRTEQGDSAMYLCASSKWSDQPQHFGDGTRLSIL.

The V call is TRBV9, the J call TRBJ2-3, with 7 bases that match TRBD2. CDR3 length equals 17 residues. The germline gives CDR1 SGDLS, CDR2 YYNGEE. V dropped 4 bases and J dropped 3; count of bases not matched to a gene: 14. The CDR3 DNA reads TGTGCCAGCAGCCCCCGGGACTACGTAAGGGAGACAGATACGCAGTATTTT. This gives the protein CASSPRDYVRETDTQYF.

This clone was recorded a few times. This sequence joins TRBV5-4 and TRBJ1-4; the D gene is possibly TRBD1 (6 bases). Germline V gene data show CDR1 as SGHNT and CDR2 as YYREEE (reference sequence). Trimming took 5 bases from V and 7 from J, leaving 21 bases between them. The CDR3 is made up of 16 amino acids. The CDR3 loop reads CASSSNTGGASEKLFF. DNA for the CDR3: TGTGCCAGCAGTTCTAATACCGGGGGGGCTAGTGAAAAACTGTTTTTT.

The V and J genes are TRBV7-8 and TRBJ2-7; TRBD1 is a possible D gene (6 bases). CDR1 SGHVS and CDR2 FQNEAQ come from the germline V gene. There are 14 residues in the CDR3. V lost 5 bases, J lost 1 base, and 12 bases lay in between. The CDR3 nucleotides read TGTGCCAGCAGCATACAGGGAGTGTCCTACGAGCAGTACTTC. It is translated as CASSIQGVSYEQYF.

Here the CDR3 reads CAISESKGLGANVLTF. Here the CDR3 DNA reads TGTGCCATCAGTGAGTCTAAGGGGCTTGGGGCCAACGTCCTGACTTTC. This chain joins TRBV10-3 and TRBJ2-6; D perhaps matches TRBD1 (5 bases). There are 16 residues in the CDR3. Germline V gene sequence: CDR1 ENHRY, CDR2 SYGVKD. V was cut by 0 bases and J by 3 bases, with 9 bases left in between.

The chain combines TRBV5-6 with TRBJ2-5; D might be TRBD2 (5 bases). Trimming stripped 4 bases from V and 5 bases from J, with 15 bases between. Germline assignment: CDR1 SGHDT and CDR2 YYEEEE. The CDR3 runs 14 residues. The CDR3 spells CASSPLVAAETQYF. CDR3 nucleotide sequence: TGTGCCAGCAGCCCACTAGTGGCGGCTGAGACCCAGTACTTC.

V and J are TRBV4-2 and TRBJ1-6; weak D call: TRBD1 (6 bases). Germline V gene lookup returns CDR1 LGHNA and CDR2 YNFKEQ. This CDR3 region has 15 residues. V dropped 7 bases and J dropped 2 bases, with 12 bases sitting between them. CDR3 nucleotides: TGTGCCAGCACACAGACAGGCCCCTATAATTCACCCCTCCACTTT. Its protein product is CASTQTGPYNSPLHF.

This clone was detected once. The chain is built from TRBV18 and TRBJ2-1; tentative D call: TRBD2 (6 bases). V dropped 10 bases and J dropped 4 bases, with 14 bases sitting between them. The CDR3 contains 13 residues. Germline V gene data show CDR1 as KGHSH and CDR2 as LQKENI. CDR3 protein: CATTAGTYNEQFF. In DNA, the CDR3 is TGTGCCACTACGGCGGGAACTTACAATGAGCAGTTCTTC.

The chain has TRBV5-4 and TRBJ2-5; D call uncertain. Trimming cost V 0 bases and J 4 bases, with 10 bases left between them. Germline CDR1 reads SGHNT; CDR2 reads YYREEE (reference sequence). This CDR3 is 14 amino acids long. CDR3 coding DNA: TGTGCCAGCAGCTTGGGGTCGGGTCTAGAGACCCAGTACTTC. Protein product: CASSLGSGLETQYF.

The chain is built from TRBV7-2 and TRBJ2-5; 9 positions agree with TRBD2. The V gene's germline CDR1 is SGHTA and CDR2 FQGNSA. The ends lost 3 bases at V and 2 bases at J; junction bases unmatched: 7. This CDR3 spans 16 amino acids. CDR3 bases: TGTGCCAGCAGCTTCGGGCTAGCGGGAAGACAAGAGACCCAGTACTTC. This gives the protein CASSFGLAGRQETQYF.

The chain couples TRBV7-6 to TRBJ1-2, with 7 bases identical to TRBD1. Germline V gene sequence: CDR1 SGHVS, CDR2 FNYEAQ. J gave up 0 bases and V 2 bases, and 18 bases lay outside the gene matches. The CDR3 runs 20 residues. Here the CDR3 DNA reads TGTGCCAGCAGCTTACCCGATCCGAGAGGGGGCAAGAAAGCTAACTATGGCTACACCTTC. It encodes CASSLPDPRGGKKANYGYTF.

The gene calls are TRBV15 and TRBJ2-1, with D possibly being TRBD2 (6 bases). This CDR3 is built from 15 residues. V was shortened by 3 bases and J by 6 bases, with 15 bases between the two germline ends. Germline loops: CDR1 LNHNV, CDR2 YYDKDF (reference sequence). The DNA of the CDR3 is TGTGCCACCAGCAGGGAACCGGGACTCATCAATGAGCAGTTCTTC. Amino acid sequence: CATSREPGLINEQFF.

The CDR3 nucleotides are TGTGCCATCAGTGTTATGACTAGCGGGAGACGAGAGCAGTATTTT. Protein sequence: CAISVMTSGRREQYF. This chain joins TRBV10-3 and TRBJ2-3; 12 nucleotides line up with TRBD2. The CDR3 is made up of 15 amino acids. CDR1 and CDR2 from the germline V gene are ENHRY and SYGVKD. Germline trimming cut 4 bases from V and 11 bases from J; bases unmatched to any gene: 10.

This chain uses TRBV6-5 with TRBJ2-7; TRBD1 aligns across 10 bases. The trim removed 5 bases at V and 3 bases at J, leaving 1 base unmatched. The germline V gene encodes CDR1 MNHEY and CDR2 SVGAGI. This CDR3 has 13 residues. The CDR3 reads CASSDRGLYEQYF. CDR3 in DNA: TGTGCCAGCAGTGACAGGGGGCTCTACGAGCAGTACTTC.

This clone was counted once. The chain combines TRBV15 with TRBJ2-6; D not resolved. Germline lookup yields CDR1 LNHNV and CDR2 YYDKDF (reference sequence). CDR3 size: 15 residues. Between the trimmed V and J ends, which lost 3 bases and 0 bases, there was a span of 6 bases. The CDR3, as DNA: TGTGCCACCAGCAGGGCCCTCTCTGGGGCCAACGTCCTGACTTTC. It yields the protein CATSRALSGANVLTF.

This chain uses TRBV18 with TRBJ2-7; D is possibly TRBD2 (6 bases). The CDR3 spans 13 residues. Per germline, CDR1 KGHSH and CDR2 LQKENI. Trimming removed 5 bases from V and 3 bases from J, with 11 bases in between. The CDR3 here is CASSAGTLYEQYF. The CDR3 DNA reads TGTGCCAGCTCAGCCGGGACTCTCTACGAGCAGTACTTC.

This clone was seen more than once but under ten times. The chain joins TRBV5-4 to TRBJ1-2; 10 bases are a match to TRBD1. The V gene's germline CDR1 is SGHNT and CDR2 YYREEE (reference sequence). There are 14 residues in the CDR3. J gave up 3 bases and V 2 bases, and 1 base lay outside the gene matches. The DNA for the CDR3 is TGTGCCAGCAGCTTTGGACAGGGGGACTATGGCTACACCTTC. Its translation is CASSFGQGDYGYTF.

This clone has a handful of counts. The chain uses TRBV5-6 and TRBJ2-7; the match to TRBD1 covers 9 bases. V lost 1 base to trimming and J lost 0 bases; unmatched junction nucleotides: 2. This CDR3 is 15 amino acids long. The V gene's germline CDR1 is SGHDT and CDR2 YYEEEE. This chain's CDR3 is CASSLLGQGSYEQYF. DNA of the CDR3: TGTGCCAGCAGCTTGTTGGGACAGGGCTCCTACGAGCAGTACTTC.

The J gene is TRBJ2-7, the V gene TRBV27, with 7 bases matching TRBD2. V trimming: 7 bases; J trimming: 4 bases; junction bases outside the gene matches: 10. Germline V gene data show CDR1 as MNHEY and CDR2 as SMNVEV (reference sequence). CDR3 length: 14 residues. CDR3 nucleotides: TGTGCCAGCAAGCTTGGGCGGGGGACGTACGAGCAGTACTTC. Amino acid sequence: CASKLGRGTYEQYF.

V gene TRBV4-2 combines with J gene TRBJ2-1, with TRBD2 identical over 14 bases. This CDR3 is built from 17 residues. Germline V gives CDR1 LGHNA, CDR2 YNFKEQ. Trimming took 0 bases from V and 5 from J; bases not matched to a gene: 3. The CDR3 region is CASSQDPGLAGDNEQFF. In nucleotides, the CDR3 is TGTGCCAGCAGCCAAGATCCGGGACTAGCGGGAGACAATGAGCAGTTCTTC.